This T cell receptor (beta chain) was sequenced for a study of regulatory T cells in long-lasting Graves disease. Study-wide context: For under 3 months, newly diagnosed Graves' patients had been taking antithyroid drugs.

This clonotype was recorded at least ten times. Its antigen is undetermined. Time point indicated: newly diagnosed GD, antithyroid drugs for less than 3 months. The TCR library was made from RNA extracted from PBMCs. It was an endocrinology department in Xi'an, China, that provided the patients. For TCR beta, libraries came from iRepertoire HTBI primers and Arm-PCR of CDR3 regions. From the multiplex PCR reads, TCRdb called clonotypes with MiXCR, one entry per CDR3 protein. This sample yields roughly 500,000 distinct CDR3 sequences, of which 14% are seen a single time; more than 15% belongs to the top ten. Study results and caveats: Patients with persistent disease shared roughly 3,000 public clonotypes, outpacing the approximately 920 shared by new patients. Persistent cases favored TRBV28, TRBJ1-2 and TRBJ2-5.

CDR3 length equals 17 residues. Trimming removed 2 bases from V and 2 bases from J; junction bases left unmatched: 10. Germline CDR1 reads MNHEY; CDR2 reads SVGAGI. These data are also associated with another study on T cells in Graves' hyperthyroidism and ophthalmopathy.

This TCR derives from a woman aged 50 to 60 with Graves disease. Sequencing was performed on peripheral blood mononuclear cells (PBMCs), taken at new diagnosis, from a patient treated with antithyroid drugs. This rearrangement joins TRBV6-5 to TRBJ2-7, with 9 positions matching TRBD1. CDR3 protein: CASSYTYPGQGPYEQYF. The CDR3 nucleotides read TGTGCCAGCAGTTACACCTACCCGGGACAGGGACCCTACGAGCAGTACTTC.